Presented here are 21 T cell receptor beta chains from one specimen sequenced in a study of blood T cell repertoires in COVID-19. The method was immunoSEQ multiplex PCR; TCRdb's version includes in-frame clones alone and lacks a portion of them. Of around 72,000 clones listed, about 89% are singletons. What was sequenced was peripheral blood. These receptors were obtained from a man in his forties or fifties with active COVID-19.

In nucleotides, the CDR3 is TGTGCCATCTCTACAGAGGGGGAGGGAGGGCAGTACTTC. Residues: CAISTEGEGGQYF. This chain links TRBV10-3 with TRBJ2-7; possible D gene TRBD2, 7 bases. CDR1 and CDR2 (germline): ENHRY, SYGVKD. Between the trimmed V and J ends, which lost 8 bases and 9 bases, there was a span of 20 bases. The CDR3 extends over 13 amino acids.

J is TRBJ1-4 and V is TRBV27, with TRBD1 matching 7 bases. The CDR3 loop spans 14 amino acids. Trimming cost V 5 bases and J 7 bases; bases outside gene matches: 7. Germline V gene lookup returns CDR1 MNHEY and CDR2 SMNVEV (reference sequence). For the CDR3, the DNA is TGTGCCAGCAGTCCACGACAGGGTACTGAAAAACTGTTTTTT. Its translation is CASSPRQGTEKLFF.

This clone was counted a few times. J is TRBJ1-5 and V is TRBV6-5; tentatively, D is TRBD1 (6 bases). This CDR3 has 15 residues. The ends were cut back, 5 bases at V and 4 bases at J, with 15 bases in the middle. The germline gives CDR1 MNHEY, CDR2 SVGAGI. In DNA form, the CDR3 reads TGTGCCAGCAGTAGCGAAGGACAGATTAATCAGCCCCAGCATTTT. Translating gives CASSSEGQINQPQHF.

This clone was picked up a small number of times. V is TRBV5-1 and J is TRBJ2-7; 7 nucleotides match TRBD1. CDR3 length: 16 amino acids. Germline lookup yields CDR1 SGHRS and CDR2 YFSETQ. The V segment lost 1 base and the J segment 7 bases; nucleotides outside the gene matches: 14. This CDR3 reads CASSLLPGQPNSEQYF. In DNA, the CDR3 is TGCGCCAGCAGCTTGCTTCCGGGACAGCCAAATTCGGAGCAGTACTTC.

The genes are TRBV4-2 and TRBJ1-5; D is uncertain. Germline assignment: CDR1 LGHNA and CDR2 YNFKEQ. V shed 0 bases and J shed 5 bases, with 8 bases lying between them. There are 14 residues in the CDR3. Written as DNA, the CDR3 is TGTGCCAGCAGCCAAGATCGGCGGGATCAGCCCCAGCATTTT. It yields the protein CASSQDRRDQPQHF.

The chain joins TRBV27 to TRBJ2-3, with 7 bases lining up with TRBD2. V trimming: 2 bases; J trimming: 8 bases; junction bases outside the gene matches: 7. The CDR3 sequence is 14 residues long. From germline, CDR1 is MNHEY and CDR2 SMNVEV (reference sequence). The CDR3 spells CASSLGTGGATQYF. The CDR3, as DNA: TGTGCCAGCAGTTTAGGGACGGGGGGTGCTACGCAGTATTTT.

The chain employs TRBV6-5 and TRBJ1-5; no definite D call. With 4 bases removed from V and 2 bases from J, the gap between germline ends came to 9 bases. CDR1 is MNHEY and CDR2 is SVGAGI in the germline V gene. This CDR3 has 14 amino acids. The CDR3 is CASSSGVGNQPQHF. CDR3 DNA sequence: TGTGCCAGCAGTTCGGGAGTGGGCAATCAGCCCCAGCATTTT.

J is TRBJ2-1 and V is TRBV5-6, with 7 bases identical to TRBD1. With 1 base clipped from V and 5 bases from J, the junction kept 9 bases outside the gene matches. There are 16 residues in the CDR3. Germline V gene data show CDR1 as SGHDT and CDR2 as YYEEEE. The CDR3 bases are TGTGCCAGCAGCTTGTACAGGGGTCATCTTCACAATGAGCAGTTCTTC. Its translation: CASSLYRGHLHNEQFF.

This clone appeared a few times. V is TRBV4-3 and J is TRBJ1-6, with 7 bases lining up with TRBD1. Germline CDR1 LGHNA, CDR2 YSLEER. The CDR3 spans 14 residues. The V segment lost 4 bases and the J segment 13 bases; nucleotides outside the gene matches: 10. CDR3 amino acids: CASSLRTGQRPLHF. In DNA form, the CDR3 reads TGCGCCAGCAGCCTCCGGACGGGACAGAGGCCCCTCCACTTT.

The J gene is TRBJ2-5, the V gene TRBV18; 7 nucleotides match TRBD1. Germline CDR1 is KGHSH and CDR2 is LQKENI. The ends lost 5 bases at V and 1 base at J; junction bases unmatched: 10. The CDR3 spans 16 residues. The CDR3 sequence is CASSSGGSGSQETQYF. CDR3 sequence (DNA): TGTGCCAGCTCATCAGGGGGTTCGGGGTCCCAAGAGACCCAGTACTTC.

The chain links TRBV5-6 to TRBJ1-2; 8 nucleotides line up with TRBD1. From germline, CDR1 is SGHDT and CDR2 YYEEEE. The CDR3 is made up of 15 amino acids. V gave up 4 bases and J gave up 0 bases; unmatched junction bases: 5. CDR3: CASSEQGAPNYGYTF. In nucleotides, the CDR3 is TGTGCCAGCAGCGAGCAGGGGGCGCCTAACTATGGCTACACCTTC.

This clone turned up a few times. The CDR3 region is CASSRRQDTIYF. CDR3 nucleotide sequence: TGTGCCAGCAGCCGAAGACAGGACACCATATATTTT. The chain has TRBV11-3 and TRBJ1-3; a weak D match, TRBD1 (6 bases). Germline values: CDR1 SGHNT, CDR2 YENEEA. Trimming left V 5 bases short and J 8 bases short, with 10 bases between. This CDR3 contains 12 residues.

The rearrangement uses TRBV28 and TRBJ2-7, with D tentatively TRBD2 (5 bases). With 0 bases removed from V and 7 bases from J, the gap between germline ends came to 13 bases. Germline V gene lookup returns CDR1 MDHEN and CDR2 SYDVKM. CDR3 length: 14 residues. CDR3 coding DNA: TGTGCCAGCAGTTTATGGGTACGGGGTGGGGAGCAGTACTTC. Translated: CASSLWVRGGEQYF. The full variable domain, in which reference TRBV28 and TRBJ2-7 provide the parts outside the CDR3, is DVKVTQSSRYLVKRTGEKVFLECVQDMDHENMFWYRQDPGLGLRLIYFSYDVKMKEKGDIPEGYSVSREKKERFSLILESASTNQTSMYLCASSLWVRGGEQYFGPGTRLTVT.

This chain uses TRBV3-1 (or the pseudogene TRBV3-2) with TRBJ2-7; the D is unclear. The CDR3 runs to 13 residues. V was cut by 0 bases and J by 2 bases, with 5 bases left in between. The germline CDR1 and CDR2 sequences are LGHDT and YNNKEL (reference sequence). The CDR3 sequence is CASSQDPAYEQYF. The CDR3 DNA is TGTGCCAGCAGCCAAGATCCGGCCTACGAGCAGTACTTC.

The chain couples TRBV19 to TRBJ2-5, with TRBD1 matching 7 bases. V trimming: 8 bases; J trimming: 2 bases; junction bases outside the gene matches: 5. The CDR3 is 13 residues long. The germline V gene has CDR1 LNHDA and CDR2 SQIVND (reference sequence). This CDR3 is CASAGRGQETQYF. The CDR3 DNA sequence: TGTGCCAGTGCGGGCAGGGGGCAAGAGACCCAGTACTTC.

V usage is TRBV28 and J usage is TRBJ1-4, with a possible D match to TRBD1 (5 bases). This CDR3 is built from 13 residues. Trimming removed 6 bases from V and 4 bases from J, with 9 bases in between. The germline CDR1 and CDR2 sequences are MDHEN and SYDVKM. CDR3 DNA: TGTGCCAGCAGGCGGCAGGGTAATGAAAAACTGTTTTTT. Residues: CASRRQGNEKLFF. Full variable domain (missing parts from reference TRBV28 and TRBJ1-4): DVKVTQSSRYLVKRTGEKVFLECVQDMDHENMFWYRQDPGLGLRLIYFSYDVKMKEKGDIPEGYSVSREKKERFSLILESASTNQTSMYLCASRRQGNEKLFFGSGTQLSVL.

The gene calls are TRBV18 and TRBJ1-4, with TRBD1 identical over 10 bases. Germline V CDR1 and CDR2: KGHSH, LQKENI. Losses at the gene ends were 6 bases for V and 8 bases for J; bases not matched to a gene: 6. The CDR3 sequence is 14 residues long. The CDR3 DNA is TGTGCCAGCTCTCGACAGGGGGCAAGGGAAAAACTGTTTTTT. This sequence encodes CASSRQGAREKLFF.

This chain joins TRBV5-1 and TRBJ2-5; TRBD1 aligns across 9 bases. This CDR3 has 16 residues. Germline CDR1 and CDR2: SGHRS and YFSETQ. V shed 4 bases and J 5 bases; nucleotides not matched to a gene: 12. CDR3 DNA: TGCGCCAGCAGCGAGACCGGGACAGGGTTTTGGGAGACCCAGTACTTC. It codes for CASSETGTGFWETQYF.

The CDR3 sequence: CASSQSGTGTYEQYF. Written as DNA, the CDR3 is TGTGCCAGCAGCCAGTCCGGGACAGGGACCTACGAGCAGTACTTC. This chain links TRBV16 with TRBJ2-7, with TRBD1 matching over 9 bases. Germline V gene lookup returns CDR1 KGHSY and CDR2 FQNENV. This CDR3 has 15 amino acids. J gave up 2 bases and V 3 bases, and 5 bases lay outside the gene matches.

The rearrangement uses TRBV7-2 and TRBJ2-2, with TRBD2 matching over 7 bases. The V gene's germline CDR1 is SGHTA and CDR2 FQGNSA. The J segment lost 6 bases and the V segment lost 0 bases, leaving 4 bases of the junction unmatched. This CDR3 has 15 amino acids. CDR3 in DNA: TGTGCCAGCAGCTTAGCGGTGGGGGGGTCCGGGGAGCTGTTTTTT. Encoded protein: CASSLAVGGSGELFF.

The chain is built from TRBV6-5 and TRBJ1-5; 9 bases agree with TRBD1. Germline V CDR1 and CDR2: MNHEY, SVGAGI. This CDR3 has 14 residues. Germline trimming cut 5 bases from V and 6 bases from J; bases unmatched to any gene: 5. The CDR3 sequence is CASSPGQGPQPQHF. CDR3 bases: TGTGCCAGCAGTCCCGGACAGGGGCCTCAGCCCCAGCATTTT.